The clone carrying this T cell receptor (beta chain) was detected many times. Its matching antigen is unknown. RNA transcripts were the template, and TCR beta CDR3 regions were amplified from them. Following a first-round RT-PCR that used HTBI primers, a second-round multiplex PCR was carried out. TCRdb independently ran MiXCR on the multiplex PCR reads; one entry per CDR3 protein. The sample consists of 340,000 or so distinct CDR3 sequences, roughly 15% of them appearing once. Germline V gives CDR1 MNHNS, CDR2 SASEGT. This CDR3 spans 13 amino acids. The germline V and J ends were trimmed by 6 bases and 7 bases, with 13 bases remaining between them. Other autoimmune diseases, uncontrolled infections, pregnancy and lactation each led to patient exclusion. Sampling around 10 ml of fresh peripheral blood provided the PBMCs. The data were taken from a study of Graves' ophthalmopathy and Graves' hyperthyroidism. General study points: Sensitivity reached approximately 89% and specificity almost 83% for a 13-signature model separating ophthalmopathy from stable hyperthyroidism.

This clonotype originated in an adult man with Graves' ophthalmopathy. What was sequenced was peripheral blood. The chain couples TRBV6-1 to TRBJ1-5; D ambiguous. In DNA, the CDR3 is TGTGCCAGCAGGACCCTGTCCGGGCAGCCCCAGCATTTT. It specifies CASRTLSGQPQHF.